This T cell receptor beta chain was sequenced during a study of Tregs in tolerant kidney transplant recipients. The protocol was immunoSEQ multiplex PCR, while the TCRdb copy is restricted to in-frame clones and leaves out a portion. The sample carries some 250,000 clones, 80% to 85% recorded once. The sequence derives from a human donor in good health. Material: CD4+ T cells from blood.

Written as DNA, the CDR3 is TGTGCCAGCAGCTATACCGGGACCCGGGGCACTGAAGCTTTCTTT. Translated, it gives CASSYTGTRGTEAFF. V is TRBV7-9 and J is TRBJ1-1; tentatively, D is TRBD1 (5 bases). This CDR3 region has 15 residues. Germline loops: CDR1 SEHNR, CDR2 FQNEAQ (reference sequence). Deletions cut 4 bases from V and 4 bases from J, with 16 bases between.